Following are 15 T cell receptor beta chains from one sample sequenced in a study of blood T cell repertoires in COVID-19. Produced via immunoSEQ multiplex PCR; TCRdb's table is partial and in-frame only. The repertoire includes 250,000 to 300,000 clones, about 88% of them detected once, and 3.6% sits in the top ten. What was sequenced was peripheral blood. These receptors all come from a man younger than 30 with active or convalescent COVID-19.

The rearrangement links TRBV5-4 to TRBJ2-3, with 8 bases identical to TRBD2. Germline loops: CDR1 SGHNT, CDR2 YYREEE (reference sequence). V lost 2 bases, J lost 6 bases, and 5 bases stayed unmatched. The CDR3 has 14 amino acids. In nucleotides, the CDR3 is TGTGCCAGCAGCTTCACGGGAGGGCCGGATACGCAGTATTTT. It is translated as CASSFTGGPDTQYF.

This clone was found once. As DNA, the CDR3 is TGTGCCAGCTCACCAGGGACAGGGCGTGAAAAACTGTTTTTT. Translated, it gives CASSPGTGREKLFF. The V gene is TRBV18, the J gene TRBJ1-4; TRBD1 matches at 9 bases. Germline-derived CDR1 and CDR2 are KGHSH and LQKENI. This CDR3 contains 14 residues. Unmatched junction bases numbered 2, after V lost 2 bases and J lost 7 bases.

V is TRBV5-3 and J is TRBJ2-1; 11 nucleotides align to TRBD2. TRBV5-3 is known as an ORF, though its function is uncertain. Trimming removed 5 bases from V and 7 bases from J; junction bases left unmatched: 14. The CDR3 runs to 17 residues. CDR3 sequence (DNA): TGTGCCAGAAGTTCCTTTTCTAGCGGGAGGACTAGTAATGAGCAGTTCTTC. Protein: CARSSFSSGRTSNEQFF.

This sequence joins TRBV4-1 and TRBJ1-1; D gene uncertain. CDR3 length equals 13 residues. Germline CDR1 MGHRA, CDR2 YSYEKL. The germline V and J ends were trimmed by 2 bases and 4 bases, with 8 bases remaining between them. CDR3 amino acids: CASSQIRGTEAFF. CDR3 coding DNA: TGCGCCAGCAGCCAAATTAGAGGCACTGAAGCTTTCTTT.

This chain uses TRBV10-1 with TRBJ2-3; D is perhaps TRBD2 (6 bases). The CDR3 extends over 15 amino acids. The germline V and J ends were trimmed by 0 bases and 3 bases, with 10 bases remaining between them. Per germline, CDR1 WNHNN and CDR2 SYGVQD (reference sequence). As DNA, the CDR3 is TGCGCCAGCAGTGAGTCTGGGGGGTGGACAGATACGCAGTATTTT. This translates into CASSESGGWTDTQYF.

This chain links TRBV12-3 or TRBV12-4 with TRBJ2-5; maybe TRBD1 (6 bases). The CDR3 is made up of 13 amino acids. The V gene lost 6 bases and the J gene lost 5 bases, with 13 bases spanning the gap. In DNA form, the CDR3 reads TGTGCCAGCAGACTAGGACAGATGGAGACCCAGTACTTC. It translates to CASRLGQMETQYF.

The rearrangement joins TRBV5-1 to TRBJ2-1; perhaps TRBD2 as D (6 bases). Germline values: CDR1 SGHRS, CDR2 YFSETQ. Trimming cost V 4 bases and J 7 bases, with 21 bases left between them. The CDR3 is 16 amino acids. The CDR3 region has the DNA TGCGCCAGCAGCCTGACCCCGGGAGCGACTTGGAATGAGCAGTTCTTC. Protein sequence: CASSLTPGATWNEQFF.

The chain combines TRBV5-4 with TRBJ2-7, with TRBD2 identical over 11 bases. J lost 6 bases, V lost 3 bases, and 5 bases had no gene match. In germline, CDR1 is SGHNT, CDR2 YYREEE (reference sequence). The length of the CDR3 is 14 residues. In DNA form, the CDR3 reads TGTGCCAGCAGCTCACTAGCGGGAGCATCCGAGCAGTACTTC. Protein sequence: CASSSLAGASEQYF.

This clone appeared a single time. The genes are TRBV7-9 and TRBJ2-7, with 11 bases fitting TRBD1. There are 13 residues in the CDR3. The germline gives CDR1 SEHNR, CDR2 FQNEAQ (reference sequence). V trimming: 4 bases; J trimming: 7 bases; junction bases outside the gene matches: 3. Here the CDR3 reads CASSSGTGGEQYF. In DNA, the CDR3 is TGTGCCAGCAGCTCCGGGACAGGGGGGGAGCAGTACTTC.

The chain joins TRBV18 to TRBJ2-6; the D gene is possibly TRBD1 (6 bases). Trimming took 6 bases from V and 2 from J, leaving 20 bases between them. The CDR3 spans 18 residues. Germline V gene lookup returns CDR1 KGHSH and CDR2 LQKENI. The CDR3 loop is CASSPTGPTSTGANVLTF. In nucleotides, the CDR3 is TGTGCCAGCTCTCCTACAGGGCCTACAAGCACTGGGGCCAACGTCCTGACTTTC.

In this sample, this clone turned up a few times. V usage is TRBV30 and J usage is TRBJ1-2, with D unclear. Germline CDR1 reads GTSNPN; CDR2 reads SVGIG (reference sequence). The CDR3 is 18 residues long. V was clipped by 3 bases and J by 4 bases, with 27 bases between them. The CDR3 nucleotides are TGTGCCTGGAGCGCCCGCTTCGGCCCAGGCCCCGCTTTCTATGGCTACACCTTC. This gives the protein CAWSARFGPGPAFYGYTF.

The rearrangement links TRBV5-6 to TRBJ2-3, with 8 nucleotides matching TRBD1. The CDR3 is made up of 12 amino acids. Losses at the gene ends were 4 bases for V and 6 bases for J; bases not matched to a gene: 1. Germline-derived CDR1 and CDR2 are SGHDT and YYEEEE. CDR3 region: CASSHRGDTQYF. The CDR3 DNA follows: TGTGCCAGCAGCCACAGGGGGGATACGCAGTATTTT.

The rearrangement joins TRBV30 to TRBJ1-5, with 7 bases that match TRBD1. This CDR3 region has 14 residues. Germline CDR1 reads GTSNPN; CDR2 reads SVGIG (reference sequence). Trimming took 1 base from V and 2 from J; bases not matched to a gene: 2. CDR3 DNA: TGTGCCTGGAGTGGAACAGGGGGCAATCAGCCCCAGCATTTT. Its protein product is CAWSGTGGNQPQHF.

This chain connects TRBV2 to TRBJ2-5; 10 bases fit TRBD1. Germline CDR1 and CDR2: SNHLY and FYNNEI. J lost 4 bases, V lost 7 bases, and 6 bases had no gene match. CDR3 length: 14 amino acids. The CDR3: CASTWTGGLETQYF. For the CDR3, the DNA is TGTGCCAGCACTTGGACAGGGGGACTAGAGACCCAGTACTTC.

CDR3 in amino acids: CASSLTGSTDTQYF. The DNA of the CDR3 is TGCGCCAGCAGCCTCACAGGGAGCACAGATACGCAGTATTTT. The chain combines TRBV5-1 with TRBJ2-3; D possibly corresponds to TRBD1 (6 bases). The CDR3 has 14 amino acids. CDR1 SGHRS and CDR2 YFSETQ come from the germline V gene. Trimming removed 4 bases at V and 0 bases at J, with 9 bases between.